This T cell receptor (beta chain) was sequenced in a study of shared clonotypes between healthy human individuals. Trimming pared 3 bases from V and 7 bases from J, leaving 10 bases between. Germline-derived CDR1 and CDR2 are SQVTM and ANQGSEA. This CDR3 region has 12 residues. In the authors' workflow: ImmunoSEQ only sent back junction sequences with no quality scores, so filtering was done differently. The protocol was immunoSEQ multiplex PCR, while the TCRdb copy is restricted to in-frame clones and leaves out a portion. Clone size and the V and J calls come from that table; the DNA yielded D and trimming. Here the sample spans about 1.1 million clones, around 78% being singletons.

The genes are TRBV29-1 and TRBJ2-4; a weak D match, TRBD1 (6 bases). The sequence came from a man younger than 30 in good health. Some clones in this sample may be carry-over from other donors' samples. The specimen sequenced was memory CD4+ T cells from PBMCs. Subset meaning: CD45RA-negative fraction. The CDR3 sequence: CSVDTGSNIQYF. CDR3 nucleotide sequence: TGCAGCGTTGATACAGGGAGTAACATTCAGTACTTC.